Included here is one TCR beta chain sequence, with context. This sample was included in a study of blood T cell repertoires in COVID-19. Study-wide context: The United States, Italy and Spain were the sources of the acute and convalescent COVID-19 samples. T cells, B-cell-depleted T cells, or PBMCs provided the cDNA or gDNA that served as material.

Germline lookup yields CDR1 SNHLY and CDR2 FYNNEI. Trimming removed 1 base at V and 8 bases at J, with 12 bases between. The CDR3 runs to 14 residues. In the source study's methods: Nucleated cell counts were estimated from reference gene primer amplification. Only in-frame clones appear in the TCRdb table, and some are missing; sequencing was by immunoSEQ multiplex PCR. V, J and clone size are those of that table, while D and trimming were read from the DNA. This table holds about 280,000 clones, 85% found once. The source material was peripheral blood. This rearrangement joins TRBV2 to TRBJ2-1, with D possibly being TRBD2 (6 bases). This receptor was obtained from a man in his forties or fifties with active or convalescent COVID-19. This chain's CDR3 is CASSEGERADEQFF. The CDR3 DNA reads TGTGCCAGCAGTGAAGGGGAGCGGGCAGATGAGCAGTTCTTC.